This is a list of T cell receptor beta chains from one sample in a study of T-cell memory formation after mild COVID-19. One entry per CDR3 protein results from TCRdb running MiXCR on the 5' RACE reads. Of approximately 260,000 distinct CDR3 sequences listed, around 17% are singletons. Sequencing was carried out using PBMCs or a T cell subset sorted from them (not recorded which). These receptors all come from a man younger than 35 who had mild COVID-19 (a few samples of this study predate the infection). Cell type and time point are not known. The CDR3 runs from the conserved cysteine through the conserved F or W. The order of the fields is CDR3 protein, J gene, V gene.

CDR3 protein: CASSQVFTGQPYEQYF; J gene: TRBJ2-7; V gene: TRBV14
CDR3 protein: CSARWPNEQFF; J gene: TRBJ2-1; V gene: TRBV20-1
CDR3 protein: CASSQVWGDEQFF; J gene: TRBJ2-1; V gene: TRBV14
CDR3 protein: CASALQGSSYEQYF; J gene: TRBJ2-7; V gene: TRBV10-3
CDR3 protein: CASSQVRQGSQPQHF; J gene: TRBJ1-5; V gene: TRBV4-1
CDR3 protein: CASSLGGTSGANVLTF; J gene: TRBJ2-6; V gene: TRBV5-1
CDR3 protein: CASSPRGGLGAFF; J gene: TRBJ1-1; V gene: TRBV27
CDR3 protein: CASSLVPLSGGYTF; J gene: TRBJ1-2; V gene: TRBV5-5
CDR3 protein: CASSLRGGTRSYNEQFF; J gene: TRBJ2-1; V gene: TRBV7-3
CDR3 protein: CASSRQLVRAYNEQFF; J gene: TRBJ2-1; V gene: TRBV4-1
CDR3 protein: CASSFNRGALNTEAFF; J gene: TRBJ1-1; V gene: TRBV5-1
CDR3 protein: CASSLRDRDEQFF; J gene: TRBJ2-1; V gene: TRBV7-3
CDR3 protein: CASSYVSRQVVDTF; J gene: TRBJ1-2; V gene: TRBV6-6
CDR3 protein: CSATRGGARAQETQYF; J gene: TRBJ2-5; V gene: TRBV20-1
CDR3 protein: CASSYGREDTQYF; J gene: TRBJ2-3; V gene: TRBV6-6
CDR3 protein: CSVQGGTGGTEAFF; J gene: TRBJ1-1; V gene: TRBV20-1
CDR3 protein: CASSQQDSNYGYTF; J gene: TRBJ1-2; V gene: TRBV2
CDR3 protein: CASSSGTGENSPLHF; J gene: TRBJ1-6; V gene: TRBV7-2